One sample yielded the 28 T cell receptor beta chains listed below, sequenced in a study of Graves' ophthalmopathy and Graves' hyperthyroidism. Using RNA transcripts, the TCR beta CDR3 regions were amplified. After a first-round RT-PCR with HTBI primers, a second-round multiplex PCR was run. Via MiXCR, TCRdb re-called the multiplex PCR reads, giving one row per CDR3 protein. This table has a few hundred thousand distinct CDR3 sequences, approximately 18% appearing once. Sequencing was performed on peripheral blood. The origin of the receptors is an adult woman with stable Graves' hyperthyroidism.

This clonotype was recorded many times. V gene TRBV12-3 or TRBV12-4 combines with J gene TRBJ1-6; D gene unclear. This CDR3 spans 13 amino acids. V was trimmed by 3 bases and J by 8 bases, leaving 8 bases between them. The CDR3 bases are TGTGCCAGCAGTTTCAGAAGGGATTCACCCCTCCACTTT. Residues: CASSFRRDSPLHF.

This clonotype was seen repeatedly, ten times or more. As DNA, the CDR3 is TGTGCCAGCAGTTTTCGCGGCAGCTCTGGGGCCAACGTCCTGACTTTC. Amino acids: CASSFRGSSGANVLTF. The J gene is TRBJ2-6, the V gene TRBV28, with D unresolved. V was clipped by 3 bases and J by 0 bases, with 9 bases between them. Germline V gene data show CDR1 as MDHEN and CDR2 as SYDVKM. The CDR3 totals 16 residues.

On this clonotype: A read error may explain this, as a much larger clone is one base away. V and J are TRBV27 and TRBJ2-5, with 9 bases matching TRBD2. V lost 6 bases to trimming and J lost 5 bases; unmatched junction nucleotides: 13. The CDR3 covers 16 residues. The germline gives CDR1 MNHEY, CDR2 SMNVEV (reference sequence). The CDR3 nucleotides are TGTGCCAGCAGGGCTTGTAGCGGGAGCGGTCGGGAGACCCAGTACTTC. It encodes CASRACSGSGRETQYF.

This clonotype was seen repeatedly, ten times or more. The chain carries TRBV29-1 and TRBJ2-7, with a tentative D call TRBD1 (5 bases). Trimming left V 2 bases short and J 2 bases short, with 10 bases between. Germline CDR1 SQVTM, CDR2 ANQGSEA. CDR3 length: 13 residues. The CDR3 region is CSVERQGTYEQYF. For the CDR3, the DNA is TGCAGCGTTGAAAGGCAGGGAACCTACGAGCAGTACTTC.

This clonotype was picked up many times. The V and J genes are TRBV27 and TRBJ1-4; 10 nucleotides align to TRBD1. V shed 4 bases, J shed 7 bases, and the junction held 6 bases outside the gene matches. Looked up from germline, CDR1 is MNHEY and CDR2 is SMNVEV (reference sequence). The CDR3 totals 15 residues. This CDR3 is CASSSPGTGVEKLFF. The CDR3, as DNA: TGTGCCAGCAGTTCTCCCGGGACAGGGGTTGAAAAACTGTTTTTT.

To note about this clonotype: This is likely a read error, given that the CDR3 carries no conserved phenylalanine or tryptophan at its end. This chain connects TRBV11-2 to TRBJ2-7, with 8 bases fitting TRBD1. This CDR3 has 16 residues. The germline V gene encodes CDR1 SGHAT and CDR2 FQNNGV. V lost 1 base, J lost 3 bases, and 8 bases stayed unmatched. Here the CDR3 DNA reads TGTGCCAGCAGCTTAGGTCGAGGGACAGGAAGCTACGAGCAGTACTAC. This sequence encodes CASSLGRGTGSYEQYY.

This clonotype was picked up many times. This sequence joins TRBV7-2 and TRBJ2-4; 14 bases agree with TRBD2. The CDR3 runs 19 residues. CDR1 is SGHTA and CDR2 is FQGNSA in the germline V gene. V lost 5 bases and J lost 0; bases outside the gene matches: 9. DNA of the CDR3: TGTGCCAGCAGCAAGGGACTAGCGGGAGACCTCCTAGCCAAAAACATTCAGTACTTC. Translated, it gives CASSKGLAGDLLAKNIQYF.

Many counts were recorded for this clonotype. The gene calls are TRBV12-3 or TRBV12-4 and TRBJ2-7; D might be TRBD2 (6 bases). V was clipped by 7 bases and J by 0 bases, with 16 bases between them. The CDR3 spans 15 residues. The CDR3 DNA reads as TGTGCCAGCACCAACTCTGGGGGGAGCTCCTACGAGCAGTACTTC. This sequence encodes CASTNSGGSSYEQYF.

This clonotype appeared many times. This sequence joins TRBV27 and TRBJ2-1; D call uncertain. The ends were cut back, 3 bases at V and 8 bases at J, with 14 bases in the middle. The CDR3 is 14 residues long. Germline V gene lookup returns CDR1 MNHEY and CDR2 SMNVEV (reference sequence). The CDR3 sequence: CASSLTRKGDEQFF. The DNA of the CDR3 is TGTGCCAGCAGTTTGACACGGAAGGGCGATGAGCAGTTCTTC.

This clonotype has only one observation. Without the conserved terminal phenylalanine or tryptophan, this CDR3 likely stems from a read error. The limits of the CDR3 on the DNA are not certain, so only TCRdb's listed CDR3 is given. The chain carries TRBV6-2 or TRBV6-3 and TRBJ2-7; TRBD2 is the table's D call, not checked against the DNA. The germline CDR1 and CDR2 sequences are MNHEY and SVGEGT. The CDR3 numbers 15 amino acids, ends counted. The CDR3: CASSLAGGGAYEQCY.

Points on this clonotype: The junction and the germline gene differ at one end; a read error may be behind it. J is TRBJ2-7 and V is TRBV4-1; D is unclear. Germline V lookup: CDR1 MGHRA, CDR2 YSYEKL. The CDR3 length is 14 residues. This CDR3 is CASSQDPSTYEQCF. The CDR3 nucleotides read TGCGCCAGCAGCCAAGATCCGAGCACCTACGAGCAGTGCTTC.

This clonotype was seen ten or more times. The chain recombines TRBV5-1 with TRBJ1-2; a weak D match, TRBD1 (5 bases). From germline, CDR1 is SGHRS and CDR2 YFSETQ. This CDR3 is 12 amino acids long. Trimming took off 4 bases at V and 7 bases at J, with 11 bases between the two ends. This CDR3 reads CASSGGIRGYTF. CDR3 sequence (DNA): TGCGCCAGCAGCGGGGGGATTCGTGGCTACACCTTC.

The CDR3 protein is CASRPPYRATSPLHF. DNA for the CDR3: TGTGCCAGCAGACCACCGTACAGGGCTACTTCACCCCTCCACTTT. The V and J genes are TRBV6-2 or TRBV6-3 and TRBJ1-6; tentative D call: TRBD1 (6 bases). The V end was cut by 6 bases, the J end by 9 bases, with 18 bases between. The germline gives CDR1 MNHEY, CDR2 SVGEGT. This CDR3 region has 15 residues.

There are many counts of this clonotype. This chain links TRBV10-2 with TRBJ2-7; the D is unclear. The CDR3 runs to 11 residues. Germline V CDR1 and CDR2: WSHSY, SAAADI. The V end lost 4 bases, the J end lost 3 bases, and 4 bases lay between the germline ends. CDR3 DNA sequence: TGCGCCAGCAGTGTAGTCTACGAGCAGTACTTC. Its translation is CASSVVYEQYF.

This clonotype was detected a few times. CDR3 in DNA: TGTGCCAGCAGGCGGGGTTTCACAGATACGCAGTATTTT. Its protein product is CASRRGFTDTQYF. The chain employs TRBV6-1 and TRBJ2-3; TRBD2 is a possible D gene (6 bases). V was clipped by 6 bases and J by 2 bases, with 9 bases between them. CDR3 length equals 13 residues. Germline values: CDR1 MNHNS, CDR2 SASEGT.

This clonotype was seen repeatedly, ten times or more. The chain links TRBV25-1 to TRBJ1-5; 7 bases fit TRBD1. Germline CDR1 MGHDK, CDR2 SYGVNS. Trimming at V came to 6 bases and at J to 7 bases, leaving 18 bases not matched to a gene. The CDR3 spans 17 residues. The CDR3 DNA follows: TGTGCCAGCAGCGAACGACAGGGACCTCTTTTAGGGCAGCCCCAGCATTTT. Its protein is CASSERQGPLLGQPQHF. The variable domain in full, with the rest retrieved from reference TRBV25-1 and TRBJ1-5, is EADIYQTPRYLVIGTGKKITLECSQTMGHDKMYWYQQDPGMELHLIHYSYGVNSTEKGDLSSESTVSRIRTEHFPLTLESARPSHTSQYLCASSERQGPLLGQPQHFGDGTRLSIL.

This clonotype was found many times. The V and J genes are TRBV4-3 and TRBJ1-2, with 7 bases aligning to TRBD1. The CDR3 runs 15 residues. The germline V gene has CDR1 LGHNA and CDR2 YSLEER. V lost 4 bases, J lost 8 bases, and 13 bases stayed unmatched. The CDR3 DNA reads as TGCGCCAGCAGCCGGTGGACAGGTACGCTTGAGGGCTACACCTTC. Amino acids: CASSRWTGTLEGYTF.

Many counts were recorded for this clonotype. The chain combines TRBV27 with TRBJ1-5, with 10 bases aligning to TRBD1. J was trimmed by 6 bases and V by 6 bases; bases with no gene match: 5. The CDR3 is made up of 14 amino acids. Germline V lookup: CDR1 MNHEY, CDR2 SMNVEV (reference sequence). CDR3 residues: CASRGQGTFQPQHF. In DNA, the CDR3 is TGTGCCAGCAGGGGACAGGGGACGTTTCAGCCCCAGCATTTT.

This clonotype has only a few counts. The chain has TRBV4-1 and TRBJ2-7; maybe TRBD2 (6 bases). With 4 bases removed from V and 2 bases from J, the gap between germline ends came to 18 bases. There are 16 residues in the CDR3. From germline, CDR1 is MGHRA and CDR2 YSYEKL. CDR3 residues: CASSLEWGSGTYEQYF. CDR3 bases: TGCGCCAGCAGCCTAGAATGGGGTAGCGGAACCTACGAGCAGTACTTC.

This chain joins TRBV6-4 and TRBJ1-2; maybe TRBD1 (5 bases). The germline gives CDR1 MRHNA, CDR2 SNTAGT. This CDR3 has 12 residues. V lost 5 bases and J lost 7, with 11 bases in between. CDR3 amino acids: CASSLRGPGYTF. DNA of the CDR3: TGTGCCAGCAGTCTCCGGGGCCCTGGCTACACCTTC.

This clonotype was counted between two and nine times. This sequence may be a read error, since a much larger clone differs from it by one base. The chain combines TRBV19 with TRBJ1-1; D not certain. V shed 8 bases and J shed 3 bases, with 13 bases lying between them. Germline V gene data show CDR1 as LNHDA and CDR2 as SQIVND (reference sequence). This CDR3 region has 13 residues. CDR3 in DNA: TGTGCCAGTGGTGCAGGATTCTACACTGAAGCTTTCTTT. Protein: CASGAGFYTEAFF.

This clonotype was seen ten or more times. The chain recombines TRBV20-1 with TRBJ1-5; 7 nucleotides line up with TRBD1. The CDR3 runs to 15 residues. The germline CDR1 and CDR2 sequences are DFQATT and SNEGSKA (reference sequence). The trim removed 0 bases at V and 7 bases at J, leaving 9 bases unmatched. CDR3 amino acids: CSARDQTGQGQPQHF. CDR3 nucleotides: TGCAGTGCTAGAGACCAGACAGGGCAAGGCCAGCCCCAGCATTTT.

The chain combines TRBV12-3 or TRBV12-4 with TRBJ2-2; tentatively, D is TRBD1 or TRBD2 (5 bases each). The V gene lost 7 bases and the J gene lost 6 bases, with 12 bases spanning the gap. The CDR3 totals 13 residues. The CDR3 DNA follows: TGTGCCAGCATCCGGGACCGGGCCGGGGAGCTGTTTTTT. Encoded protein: CASIRDRAGELFF.

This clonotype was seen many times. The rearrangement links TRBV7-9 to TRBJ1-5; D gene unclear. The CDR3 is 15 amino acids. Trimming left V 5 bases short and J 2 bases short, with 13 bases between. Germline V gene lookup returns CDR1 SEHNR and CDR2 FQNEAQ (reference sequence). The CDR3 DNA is TGTGCCAGCAGCGCCGGACCCGACGGCAATCAGCCCCAGCATTTT. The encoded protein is CASSAGPDGNQPQHF.

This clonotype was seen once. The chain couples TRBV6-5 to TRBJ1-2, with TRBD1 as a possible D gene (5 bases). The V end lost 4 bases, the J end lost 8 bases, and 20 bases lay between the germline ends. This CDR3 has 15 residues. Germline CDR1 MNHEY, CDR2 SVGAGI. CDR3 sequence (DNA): TGTGCCAGCAGTTTATTTCTCGGAGGGGATCAAGGCTACACCTTC. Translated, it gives CASSLFLGGDQGYTF.

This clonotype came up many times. The CDR3 loop reads CATSDPPDLAGVSGELFF. The DNA for the CDR3 is TGTGCCACCAGTGATCCCCCCGATCTAGCGGGAGTTTCCGGGGAGCTGTTTTTT. The rearrangement uses TRBV24-1 and TRBJ2-2, with 10 nucleotides matching TRBD2. The CDR3 covers 18 residues. V shed 3 bases and J 6 bases; nucleotides not matched to a gene: 12. Germline CDR1 is KGHDR and CDR2 is SFDVKD.

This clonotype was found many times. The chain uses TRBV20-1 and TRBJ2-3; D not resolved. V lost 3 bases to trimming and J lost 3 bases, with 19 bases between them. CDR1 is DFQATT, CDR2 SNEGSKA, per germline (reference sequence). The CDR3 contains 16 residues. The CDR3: CSASYGPNVDTDTQYF. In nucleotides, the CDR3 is TGCAGTGCTAGTTACGGGCCCAACGTTGATACAGATACGCAGTATTTT.

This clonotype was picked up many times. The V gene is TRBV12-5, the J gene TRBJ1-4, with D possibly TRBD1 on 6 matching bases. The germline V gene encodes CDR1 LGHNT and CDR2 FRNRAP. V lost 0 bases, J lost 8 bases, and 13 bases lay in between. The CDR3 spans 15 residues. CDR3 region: CASGLVDRRKEKLFF. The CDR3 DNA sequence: TGTGCTAGTGGTTTGGTAGACAGGCGTAAGGAAAAACTGTTTTTT.